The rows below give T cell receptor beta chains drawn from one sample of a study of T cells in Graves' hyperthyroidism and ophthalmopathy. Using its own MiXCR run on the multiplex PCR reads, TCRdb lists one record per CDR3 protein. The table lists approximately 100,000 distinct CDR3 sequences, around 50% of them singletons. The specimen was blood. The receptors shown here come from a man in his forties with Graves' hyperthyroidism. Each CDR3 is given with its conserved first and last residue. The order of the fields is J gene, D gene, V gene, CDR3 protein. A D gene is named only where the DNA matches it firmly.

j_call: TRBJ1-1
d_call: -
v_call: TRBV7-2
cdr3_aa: CASSFSWNTEAFF

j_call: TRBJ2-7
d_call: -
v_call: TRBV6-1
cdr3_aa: CASSAWDRYEQYF

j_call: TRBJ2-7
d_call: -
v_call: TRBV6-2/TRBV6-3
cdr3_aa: CASSYASPTSYEQYF

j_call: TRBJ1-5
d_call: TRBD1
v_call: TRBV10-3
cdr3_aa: CAISRTGFNQPQHF

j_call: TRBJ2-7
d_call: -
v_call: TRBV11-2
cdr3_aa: CASSFYIGNYEQYF

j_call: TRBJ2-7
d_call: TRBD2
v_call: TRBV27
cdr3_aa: CASSYQRGSSYEQYF

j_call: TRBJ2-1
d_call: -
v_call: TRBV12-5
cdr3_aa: CASGPGGHNEQFF

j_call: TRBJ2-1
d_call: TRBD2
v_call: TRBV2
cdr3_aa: CAGGSRNEQFF

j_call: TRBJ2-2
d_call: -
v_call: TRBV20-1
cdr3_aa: CSARGGVANTGELFF

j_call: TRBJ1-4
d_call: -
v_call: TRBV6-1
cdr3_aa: CASSEVGVQGEKLFF

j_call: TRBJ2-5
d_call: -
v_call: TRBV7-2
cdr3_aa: CASSKRGERATLQETQYF

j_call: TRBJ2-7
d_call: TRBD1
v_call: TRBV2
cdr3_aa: CASRVGTGDYEQYF

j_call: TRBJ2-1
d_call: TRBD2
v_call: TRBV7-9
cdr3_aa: CASSPLAGGAYNEQFF

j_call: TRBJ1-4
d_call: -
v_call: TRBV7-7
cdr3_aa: CASSPHPGYNEKLFF

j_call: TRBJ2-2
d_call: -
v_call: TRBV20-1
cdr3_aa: CSVKDGLAGELFF

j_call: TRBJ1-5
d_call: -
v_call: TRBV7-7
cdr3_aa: CASSYLGGAQETQHF

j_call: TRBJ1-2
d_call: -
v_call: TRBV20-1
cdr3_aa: CSARWGGYGYTF

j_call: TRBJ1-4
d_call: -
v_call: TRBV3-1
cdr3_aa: CASSQDSEVLLLFF

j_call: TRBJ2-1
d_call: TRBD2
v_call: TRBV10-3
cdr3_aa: CAISGPGTSGVSYNEQFF

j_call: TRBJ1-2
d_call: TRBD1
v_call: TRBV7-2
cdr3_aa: CASSFYLNRGDGYTF

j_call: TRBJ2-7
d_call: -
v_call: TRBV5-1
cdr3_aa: CASSLAGASYEQYF

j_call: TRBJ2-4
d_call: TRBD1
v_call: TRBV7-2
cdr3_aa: CASSLYGVGQAKNIQYF

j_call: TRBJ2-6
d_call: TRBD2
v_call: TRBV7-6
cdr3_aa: CASSLGGTSSYSGANVLTF

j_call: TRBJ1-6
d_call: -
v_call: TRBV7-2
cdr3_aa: CASSLAGSGVFSPLHF

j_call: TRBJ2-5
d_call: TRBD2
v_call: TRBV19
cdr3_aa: CASRTSGETQYF

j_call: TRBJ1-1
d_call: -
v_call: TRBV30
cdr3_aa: CAWSVEGYTEAFF

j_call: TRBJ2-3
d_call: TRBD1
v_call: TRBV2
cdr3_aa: CASSETGGRLADTQYF

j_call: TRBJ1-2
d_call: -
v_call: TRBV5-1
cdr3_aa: CASSPEGGVGYTF

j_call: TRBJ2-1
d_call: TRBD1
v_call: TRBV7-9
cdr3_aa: CASSFEETGGNNEQFF

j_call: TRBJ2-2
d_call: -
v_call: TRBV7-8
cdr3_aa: CASSLRGGGFGELFF

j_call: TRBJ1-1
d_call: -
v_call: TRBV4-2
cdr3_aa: CASSPGQSMNTEAFF

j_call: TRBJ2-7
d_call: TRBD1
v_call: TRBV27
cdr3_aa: CASRGTGRNDEQYF

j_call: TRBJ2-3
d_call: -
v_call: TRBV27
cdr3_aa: CASRPLVNTDTQYF

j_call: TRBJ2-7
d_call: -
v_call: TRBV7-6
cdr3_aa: CASRPSPGYEQYF

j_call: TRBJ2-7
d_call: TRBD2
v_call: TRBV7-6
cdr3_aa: CASSLGGTRDLEQYF

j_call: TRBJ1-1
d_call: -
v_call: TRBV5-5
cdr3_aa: CASSLESSWTEAFF

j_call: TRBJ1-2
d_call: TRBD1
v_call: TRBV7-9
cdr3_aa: CASSRDRGYTF

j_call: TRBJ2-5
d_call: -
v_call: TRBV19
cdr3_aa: CAWSVPPQYF

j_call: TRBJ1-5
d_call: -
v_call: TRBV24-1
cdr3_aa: CATGDSTGSYNNQPQHF

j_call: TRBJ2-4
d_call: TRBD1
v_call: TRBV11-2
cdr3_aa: CASSPRGQEKNIQYF

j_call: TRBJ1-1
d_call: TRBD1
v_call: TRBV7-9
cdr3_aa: CASTETGGLNTEAFF

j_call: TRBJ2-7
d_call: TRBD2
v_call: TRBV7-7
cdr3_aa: CASSHPGGSYEQYF

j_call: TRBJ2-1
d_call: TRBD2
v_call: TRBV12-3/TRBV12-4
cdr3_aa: CASSLGAAGGYVWNEQFF

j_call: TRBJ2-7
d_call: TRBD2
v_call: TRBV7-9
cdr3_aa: CASRLAGGPYEQYF

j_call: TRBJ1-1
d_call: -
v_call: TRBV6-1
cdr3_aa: CASTTRENTEAFF

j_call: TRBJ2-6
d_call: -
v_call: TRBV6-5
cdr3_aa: CASSKDTNVLTF

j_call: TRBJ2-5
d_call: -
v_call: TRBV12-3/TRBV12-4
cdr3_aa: CASSLDWGRASKETQYF

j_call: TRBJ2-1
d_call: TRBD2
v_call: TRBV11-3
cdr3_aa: CASSLAGGGGYNEQFF

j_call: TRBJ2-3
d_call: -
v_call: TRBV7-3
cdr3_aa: CASSPEVDTDTQYF

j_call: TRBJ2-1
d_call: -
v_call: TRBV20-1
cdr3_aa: CSAQGTVYNEQFF